The 21 T cell receptor beta chains below were found in one sample sequenced in a study of regulatory T cells in long-lasting Graves disease. Time point denoted: persistent/refractory GD, antithyroid drugs over 5 years with positive TRAb. After RNA was extracted from PBMCs, the TCR library was made from it. For TCR beta, libraries came from iRepertoire HTBI primers and Arm-PCR of CDR3 regions. TCRdb reanalysed the multiplex PCR reads using MiXCR and keeps one entry per CDR3 protein. The table lists some 300,000 distinct CDR3 sequences, 20% to 25% of them singletons. The sequencing used peripheral blood mononuclear cells (PBMCs), collected when the disease was refractory, from a patient treated with antithyroid drugs. The receptors shown here come from a female donor with Graves disease.

Ten or more counts support this clonotype. The chain combines TRBV29-1 with TRBJ2-5; the D gene could be TRBD1 or TRBD2 (5 bases each). Trimming left V 5 bases short and J 5 bases short, with 15 bases between. Germline CDR1 and CDR2: SQVTM and ANQGSEA. The CDR3 length is 13 residues. CDR3 sequence (DNA): TGCAGCGTTTTGGGTGGGGGTAGGGAGACCCAGTACTTC. Amino acid sequence: CSVLGGGRETQYF.

This clonotype came up once. The V gene is TRBV28, the J gene TRBJ2-3, with D tentatively TRBD1 (6 bases). This CDR3 has 19 residues. From germline, CDR1 is MDHEN and CDR2 SYDVKM. Trimming took off 7 bases at V and 0 bases at J, with 26 bases between the two ends. This CDR3 reads CASTSQGILLGPSTDTQYF. As DNA, the CDR3 is TGTGCCAGCACCTCACAGGGAATATTGTTGGGCCCTAGCACAGATACGCAGTATTTT.

The V and J genes are TRBV4-1 and TRBJ1-1, with unresolved D. V was shortened by 4 bases and J by 6 bases, with 12 bases between the two germline ends. From germline, CDR1 is MGHRA and CDR2 YSYEKL. This CDR3 comprises 13 residues. CDR3 protein: CASSPEGSPEAFF. The CDR3 bases are TGCGCCAGCAGCCCCGAGGGCTCCCCTGAAGCTTTCTTT.

This clonotype showed up many times. The chain couples TRBV13 to TRBJ2-7; 13 nucleotides agree with TRBD2. The CDR3 is made up of 15 amino acids. Looked up from germline, CDR1 is PRHDT and CDR2 is FYEKMQ (reference sequence). Trimming at V came to 6 bases and at J to 5 bases, leaving 7 bases not matched to a gene. The CDR3 coding sequence is TGTGCCAGCAGACCTACTGGACTAGCGGGAGACGAGCAGTACTTC. Translation: CASRPTGLAGDEQYF.

The V and J genes are TRBV20-1 and TRBJ2-5, with TRBD2 matching 11 bases. There are 14 residues in the CDR3. Germline-derived CDR1 and CDR2 are DFQATT and SNEGSKA (reference sequence). Trimming took 5 bases from V and 2 from J; bases not matched to a gene: 4. CDR3 amino acids: CSARLAGIQETQYF. CDR3 bases: TGCAGTGCTCGACTAGCGGGAATACAAGAGACCCAGTACTTC.

This clonotype was detected a few times. This chain links TRBV7-3 with TRBJ2-7; a possible D gene is TRBD1 (5 bases). Germline V gives CDR1 SGHTA, CDR2 FQGTGA. The V end was cut by 6 bases, the J end by 8 bases, with 17 bases between. The CDR3 covers 13 residues. The CDR3 reads CASSYIDSSQQYF. DNA for the CDR3: TGTGCCAGCAGTTATATCGACAGCTCTCAGCAGTACTTC.

In its sample, this clonotype was seen a few times. The rearrangement links TRBV19 to TRBJ1-5, with no clear D. This CDR3 has 14 amino acids. V lost 6 bases and J 3 bases, leaving 12 bases between the germline ends. CDR1 LNHDA and CDR2 SQIVND come from the germline V gene (reference sequence). Written as DNA, the CDR3 is TGTGCCAGTAGCACTGTCCAAACCAATCAGCCCCAGCATTTT. Translated, it gives CASSTVQTNQPQHF. Based on the CDR3 plus reference TRBV19 and TRBJ1-5, the full variable domain is DGGITQSPKYLFRKEGQNVTLSCEQNLNHDAMYWYRQDPGQGLRLIYYSQIVNDFQKGDIAEGYSVSREKKESFPLTVTSAQKNPTAFYLCASSTVQTNQPQHFGDGTRLSIL.

This clonotype came up many times. The gene calls are TRBV30 and TRBJ2-7, with a possible D match to TRBD2 (5 bases). V was trimmed by 5 bases and J by 3 bases, leaving 14 bases between them. Germline V CDR1 and CDR2: GTSNPN, SVGIG (reference sequence). This CDR3 has 13 amino acids. DNA of the CDR3: TGTGCCTGGGGACGGGGAGAGTTCTACGAGCAGTACTTC. This sequence encodes CAWGRGEFYEQYF.

The chain employs TRBV28 and TRBJ2-3; 7 nucleotides align to TRBD1. The junction had 5 bases not matched to a gene; V was cut back by 4 bases and J by 4 bases. The CDR3 consists of 14 residues. Germline values: CDR1 MDHEN, CDR2 SYDVKM. The CDR3 region is CASSYRTGPDTQYF. For the CDR3, the DNA is TGTGCCAGCAGTTACCGGACAGGTCCAGATACGCAGTATTTT.

In its sample, this clonotype was seen many times. V gene TRBV28 combines with J gene TRBJ2-5, with 11 bases identical to TRBD1. Germline-derived CDR1 and CDR2 are MDHEN and SYDVKM. V lost 5 bases and J lost 1; bases outside the gene matches: 12. The CDR3 spans 18 residues. As DNA, the CDR3 is TGTGCCAGCAGTCGAGCCTTCGTGGGACAGGGGGTCCAAGAGACCCAGTACTTC. Its translation is CASSRAFVGQGVQETQYF.

Details on this clonotype: The junction differs from germline at one of its ends, possibly a read error. The chain combines TRBV19 with TRBJ2-5; no clear D gene. The germline V gene encodes CDR1 LNHDA and CDR2 SQIVND (reference sequence). The CDR3 has 11 amino acids. The CDR3 DNA follows: TGTGCCAGTAGTGGGCAAGGGACCCAGTACTTC. Encoded protein: CASSGQGTQYF.

The chain is built from TRBV6-1 and TRBJ2-2, with 8 positions matching TRBD1. After removal of 5 bases from V and 5 bases from J, the junction contained 7 bases not matched to a gene. This CDR3 comprises 15 residues. Germline-derived CDR1 and CDR2 are MNHNS and SASEGT. DNA of the CDR3: TGTGCCAGCAGTCCACAGGGGGACGGGACCGGGGAGCTGTTTTTT. Its protein product is CASSPQGDGTGELFF.

This clonotype was recorded a few times. The J gene is TRBJ2-7, the V gene TRBV7-2; D not certain. CDR3 length: 15 residues. CDR1 and CDR2 from the germline V gene are SGHTA and FQGNSA. The V and J ends lost 2 bases and 2 bases respectively, with 13 bases between them. In nucleotides, the CDR3 is TGTGCCAGCAGCTTATATGGCGAGAGCCCCTACGAGCAGTACTTC. This encodes CASSLYGESPYEQYF.

In this sample, this clonotype turned up many times. This chain uses TRBV19 with TRBJ1-1; D perhaps matches TRBD1 (6 bases). Between the trimmed V and J ends, which lost 5 bases and 0 bases, there was a span of 13 bases. The CDR3 totals 15 residues. The V gene's germline CDR1 is LNHDA and CDR2 SQIVND (reference sequence). The CDR3: CASSLRRDMNTEAFF. CDR3 bases: TGTGCCAGTAGTCTAAGGCGGGACATGAACACTGAAGCTTTCTTT.

CDR3 protein: CASRWGTAGNTIYF. CDR3 in DNA: TGTGCCAGCAGGTGGGGGACAGCTGGAAACACCATATATTTT. The V and J genes are TRBV2 and TRBJ1-3; 7 bases align to TRBD1. Germline CDR1 SNHLY, CDR2 FYNNEI. CDR3 length: 14 residues. The junction had 4 bases not matched to a gene; V was cut back by 6 bases and J by 2 bases. The variable domain in full, completed from reference TRBV2 and TRBJ1-3, reads EPEVTQTPSHQVTQMGQEVILRCVPISNHLYFYWYRQILGQKVEFLVSFYNNEISEKSEIFDDQFSVERPDGSNFTLKIRSTKLEDSAMYFCASRWGTAGNTIYFGEGSWLTVV.

This clonotype was observed many times. This chain uses TRBV18 with TRBJ2-7; 10 positions match TRBD1. J lost 6 bases, V lost 8 bases, and 13 bases had no gene match. Germline V gene lookup returns CDR1 KGHSH and CDR2 LQKENI. The CDR3 spans 15 residues. The CDR3 reads CASAPRDRGRGEQYF. Here the CDR3 DNA reads TGTGCCAGCGCGCCACGGGACAGGGGTAGGGGCGAGCAGTACTTC.

The chain recombines TRBV7-9 with TRBJ1-1; the match to TRBD1 covers 9 bases. This CDR3 has 12 residues. After removal of 6 bases from V and 7 bases from J, the junction contained 3 bases not matched to a gene. Germline lookup yields CDR1 SEHNR and CDR2 FQNEAQ (reference sequence). The CDR3 is CASRPGQGEAFF. CDR3 bases: TGTGCCAGCAGGCCGGGACAGGGTGAAGCTTTCTTT.

This sequence joins TRBV6-5 and TRBJ2-7, with D perhaps matching TRBD1 (6 bases). Trimming cost V 2 bases and J 4 bases, with 15 bases left between them. Germline V gene lookup returns CDR1 MNHEY and CDR2 SVGAGI. CDR3 size: 15 residues. The DNA for the CDR3 is TGTGCCAGCAGTTACGCTAGGACAGAGAAATACGAGCAGTACTTC. This gives the protein CASSYARTEKYEQYF.

The V call is TRBV10-3, the J call TRBJ1-1; unclear D gene. The CDR3 totals 15 residues. Germline CDR1 is ENHRY and CDR2 is SYGVKD. The V gene lost 6 bases and the J gene lost 5 bases, with 19 bases spanning the gap. In DNA form, the CDR3 reads TGTGCCATCAGGCCCCGCAGTGCGAGGCAAACTGAAGCTTTCTTT. Translation: CAIRPRSARQTEAFF.

The chain is built from TRBV6-2 or TRBV6-3 and TRBJ2-7, with TRBD1 as a possible D gene (6 bases). Germline V lookup: CDR1 MNHEY, CDR2 SVGEGT. CDR3 length: 13 residues. V gave up 6 bases and J gave up 4 bases, with 13 bases separating them. Here the CDR3 DNA reads TGTGCCAGCAGCTCGGACAGTTTGTACGAGCAGTACTTC. Encoded protein: CASSSDSLYEQYF.

This clonotype was picked up a small number of times. V usage is TRBV3-1 and J usage is TRBJ2-1; D may be TRBD2 (5 bases). CDR1 is LGHDT, CDR2 YNNKEL, per germline (reference sequence). With 4 bases removed from V and 6 bases from J, the gap between germline ends came to 10 bases. This CDR3 contains 13 residues. CDR3 in amino acids: CASSLSGPNEQFF. As DNA, the CDR3 is TGTGCCAGCAGCCTAAGCGGCCCCAATGAGCAGTTCTTC.